This record concerns one TCR beta chain sequence. This record comes from a study of T cell responses to AZD1222 COVID-19 vaccine. The assay was immunoSEQ multiplex PCR, and TCRdb's table has in-frame clones only and misses some. The sample yields 100,000 to 150,000 clones, more than 90% seen once. This CDR3 has 13 residues. Deletions cut 1 base from V and 4 bases from J, with 6 bases between. The V gene's germline CDR1 is SGDLS and CDR2 YYNGEE. The chain has TRBV9 and TRBJ1-5; D remains unclear. Source: peripheral blood, taken on day 0 of AZD1222 vaccination. The receptor comes from an adult in good health. CDR3 in amino acids: CASSVSQNQPQHF. The CDR3 nucleotides read TGTGCCAGCAGCGTAAGCCAGAATCAGCCCCAGCATTTT.